Below, one T cell receptor (beta chain) is given with its context. This CDR3 comprises 13 residues. Trimming pared 0 bases from V and 6 bases from J, leaving 11 bases between. CDR1 and CDR2 from the germline V gene are DFQATT and SNEGSKA (reference sequence). These data originate in a study of blood T cells in healthy people across ages. Next came a second PCR, run for about 7 to 12 cycles, which used a sample-barcoded 5' primer along with a J-beta primer mix. From the 5' RACE reads, TCRdb called clonotypes with MiXCR, one entry per CDR3 protein. Among 550,000 to 600,000 distinct CDR3 sequences listed, approximately 27% were seen once.

This TCR came from a woman between 70 and 85 years old in good health. Sequencing was performed on blood. The chain couples TRBV20-1 to TRBJ1-2, with unresolved D. The CDR3 is CSAREVAIDGYTF. In DNA, the CDR3 is TGCAGTGCTAGAGAGGTGGCAATAGATGGCTACACCTTC.